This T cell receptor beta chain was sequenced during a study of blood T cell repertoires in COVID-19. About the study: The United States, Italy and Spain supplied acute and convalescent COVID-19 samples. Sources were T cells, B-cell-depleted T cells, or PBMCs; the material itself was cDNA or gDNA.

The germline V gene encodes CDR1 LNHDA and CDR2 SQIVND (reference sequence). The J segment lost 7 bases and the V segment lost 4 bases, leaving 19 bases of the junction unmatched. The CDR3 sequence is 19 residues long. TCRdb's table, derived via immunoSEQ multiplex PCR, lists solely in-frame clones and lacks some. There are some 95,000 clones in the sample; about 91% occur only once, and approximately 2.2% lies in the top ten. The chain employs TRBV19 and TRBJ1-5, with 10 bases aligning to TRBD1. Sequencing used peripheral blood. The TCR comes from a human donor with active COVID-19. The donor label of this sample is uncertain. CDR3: CASSKGRPGQGMLYQPQHF. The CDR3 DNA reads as TGTGCCAGTAGTAAGGGTCGACCGGGACAGGGGATGCTATACCAGCCCCAGCATTTT. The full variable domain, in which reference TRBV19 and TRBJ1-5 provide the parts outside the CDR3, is DGGITQSPKYLFRKEGQNVTLSCEQNLNHDAMYWYRQDPGQGLRLIYYSQIVNDFQKGDIAEGYSVSREKKESFPLTVTSAQKNPTAFYLCASSKGRPGQGMLYQPQHFGDGTRLSIL.